This T cell receptor beta chain originates from a study of T cell responses to AZD1222 COVID-19 vaccine. Regarding the study as a whole: Recipients of two AZD1222 doses showed rising Spike-specific TCR breadth and depth. The study identified only a handful of AZD1222 recipients as seropositive at baseline. Among spike-specific TCRs, nearly half reportedly target unmutated variant regions. Donors were largely white British and mainly female; clonal diversity was possibly underestimated.

Data came from immunoSEQ multiplex PCR; TCRdb stores just in-frame clones and leaves some out. The sample carries some 120,000 clones, 88% recorded once. Worth noting for this clone: Its antigen is unidentified.

The source of this sequence is an adult in good health. Sequenced here: peripheral blood, sampled on day 0 of MenACWY control vaccination.

The CDR3: CSASLGGSYEQYF. DNA for the CDR3: TGCAGTGCTAGTTTGGGCGGGAGCTACGAGCAGTACTTC. The chain has TRBV20-1 and TRBJ2-7; 7 bases are a match to TRBD2. The CDR3 length is 13 residues. The junction had 5 bases not matched to a gene; V was cut back by 3 bases and J by 3 bases. Germline V gives CDR1 DFQATT, CDR2 SNEGSKA (reference sequence).